Following are 23 T cell receptor beta chains from one sample sequenced in a study of beta chain features in type 1 diabetes. Points from the study as a whole: In all four CD4+ subsets, TCRB CDR3 length was significantly, moderately reduced in type 1 diabetes.

Their target antigens are unknown. The investigators reverse transcribed all of the isolated RNA, so they sequenced expressed TCRB transcripts. TCRdb's table, derived via immunoSEQ multiplex PCR, lists solely in-frame clones and lacks some. This repertoire shows about 41,000 clones, approximately 61% found once; its top ten account for around 1.7%. Sequenced input: Tregs from blood. The source is a man younger than 45 with type 1 diabetes. Some clones in this sample may be carry-over from other donors' samples.

The V call is TRBV21-1, the J call TRBJ1-5; the table's TRBD1 call for D was not verified on the DNA. TRBV21-1 represents a pseudogene. This CDR3 has 16 amino acids. The CDR3 DNA reads as TGTGCCAGCAGCGAGACAGGGGGCGCCCAGGGTCAGCCCCAGCATTTT. Its translation: CASSETGGAQGQPQHF.

This clone was recorded once. This chain uses TRBV9 with TRBJ2-1; 8 bases match TRBD2. The CDR3 loop spans 15 amino acids. The germline gives CDR1 SGDLS, CDR2 YYNGEE. The V segment lost 0 bases and the J segment 7 bases; nucleotides outside the gene matches: 6. The CDR3 region has the DNA TGTGCCAGCAGCGTAGTTGCGGGGGGCAGAAATGAGCAGTTCTTC. Translated, it gives CASSVVAGGRNEQFF.

This clone showed up just once. The chain links TRBV29-1 to TRBJ2-1, with 16 bases lining up with TRBD2. The CDR3 totals 12 residues. The junction had 4 bases not matched to a gene; V was cut back by 7 bases and J by 13 bases. Germline V gives CDR1 SQVTM, CDR2 ANQGSEA. For the CDR3, the DNA is TGCAGCGGAGGGACTAGCGGGGGGGCTCAGTTCTTC. It translates to CSGGTSGGAQFF.

The gene calls are TRBV5-4 and TRBJ2-3, with TRBD1 as a possible D gene (5 bases). Trimming removed 1 base from V and 4 bases from J, with 7 bases in between. The CDR3 loop spans 13 amino acids. CDR1 and CDR2 (germline): SGHNT, YYREEE (reference sequence). CDR3 region: CASSLKGADTQYF. Here the CDR3 DNA reads TGTGCCAGCAGCTTGAAAGGGGCAGATACGCAGTATTTT.

The rearrangement uses TRBV6-5 and TRBJ2-6; D is possibly TRBD2 (6 bases). Germline V gives CDR1 MNHEY, CDR2 SVGAGI. Trimming cost V 4 bases and J 0 bases, with 10 bases left between them. The CDR3 has 16 residues. The CDR3 is CASSSDGSSGANVLTF. CDR3 DNA: TGTGCCAGCAGTTCGGACGGGAGCTCTGGGGCCAACGTCCTGACTTTC.

About this clone itself: One end of the junction is discordant with germline, which a read error may explain. The V call is TRBV6-1, the J call TRBJ2-2, with a weak D call TRBD1 (5 bases). Germline-derived CDR1 and CDR2 are MNHNS and SASEGT. This CDR3 comprises 13 residues. The CDR3 DNA sequence: TGTACCAGCAGTCAGACAGTTACCGGGGAGCTGTTTTTT. It is translated as CTSSQTVTGELFF.

This rearrangement joins TRBV19 to TRBJ2-5; D may be TRBD2 (6 bases). The germline gives CDR1 LNHDA, CDR2 SQIVND (reference sequence). The CDR3 has 11 amino acids. Trimming left V 3 bases short and J 9 bases short, with 8 bases between. CDR3 in amino acids: CASSIGGPQYF. The CDR3 bases are TGTGCCAGTAGTATCGGGGGACCCCAGTACTTC.

The chain joins TRBV29-1 to TRBJ2-2; 7 bases line up with TRBD1. The CDR3 loop spans 14 amino acids. J gave up 6 bases and V 4 bases, and 8 bases lay outside the gene matches. Per germline, CDR1 SQVTM and CDR2 ANQGSEA. In DNA form, the CDR3 reads TGCAGCGTTGCAGACAGGGTAGGGGCCGGGGAGCTGTTTTTT. This encodes CSVADRVGAGELFF.

This chain links TRBV30 with TRBJ2-5; TRBD2 is a possible D gene (5 bases). CDR3 size: 14 residues. CDR1 and CDR2 from the germline V gene are GTSNPN and SVGIG (reference sequence). The V gene lost 4 bases and the J gene lost 7 bases, with 19 bases spanning the gap. DNA for the CDR3: TGTGCCTGGACCCCTAATGGACTCATGGGGACCCAGTACTTC. Translated: CAWTPNGLMGTQYF.

The chain has TRBV7-3 and TRBJ2-7; weak D call: TRBD1 (5 bases). The CDR3 contains 14 residues. V lost 2 bases to trimming and J lost 3 bases, with 11 bases between them. Germline V gives CDR1 SGHTA, CDR2 FQGTGA. The CDR3 loop reads CASSLDSAYYEQYF. The CDR3 bases are TGTGCCAGCAGCTTAGACAGTGCGTACTACGAGCAGTACTTC.

This chain connects TRBV7-2 to TRBJ1-1, with D possibly TRBD1 on 6 matching bases. The CDR3 has 16 residues. CDR1 SGHTA and CDR2 FQGNSA come from the germline V gene. The germline V and J ends were trimmed by 3 bases and 0 bases, with 14 bases remaining between them. CDR3 DNA: TGTGCCAGCAGCTTCCCGAGGGGGAGACTGAACACTGAAGCTTTCTTT. It yields the protein CASSFPRGRLNTEAFF.

This chain joins TRBV5-1 and TRBJ2-2, with 11 bases matching TRBD1. This CDR3 has 15 residues. Germline V CDR1 and CDR2: SGHRS, YFSETQ. V lost 4 bases and J lost 6; bases outside the gene matches: 5. CDR3 sequence reads: CASSARTGGSGELFF. In DNA, the CDR3 is TGCGCCAGCAGCGCCCGGACAGGGGGCTCCGGGGAGCTGTTTTTT. Full variable domain (remainder filled in from reference TRBV5-1 and TRBJ2-2): KAGVTQTPRYLIKTRGQQVTLSCSPISGHRSVSWYQQTPGQGLQFLFEYFSETQRNKGNFPGRFSGRQFSNSRSEMNVSTLELGDSALYLCASSARTGGSGELFFGEGSRLTVL.

This clone has more than one count but fewer than ten. The gene calls are TRBV7-2 and TRBJ2-2; 8 bases map to TRBD2. The germline V gene encodes CDR1 SGHTA and CDR2 FQGNSA. V was pared by 5 bases and J by 4 bases, with 6 bases of the junction left unmatched. There are 15 residues in the CDR3. This CDR3 reads CASSRRAGGTGELFF. The CDR3 DNA reads TGTGCCAGCAGCCGTCGGGCGGGAGGCACCGGGGAGCTGTTTTTT.

The genes are TRBV5-4 and TRBJ2-1; TRBD1 might be the D (6 bases). Germline loops: CDR1 SGHNT, CDR2 YYREEE (reference sequence). This CDR3 contains 14 residues. The ends were cut back, 4 bases at V and 6 bases at J, with 14 bases in the middle. CDR3 protein: CASSPAKQGNEQFF. CDR3 in DNA: TGTGCCAGCAGCCCCGCGAAACAGGGCAATGAGCAGTTCTTC.

V usage is TRBV7-8 and J usage is TRBJ1-4; D gene ambiguous. Germline V gene sequence: CDR1 SGHVS, CDR2 FQNEAQ. Trimming shortened V by 1 base and J by 11 bases, and 23 bases separated the two germline ends. This CDR3 region has 17 residues. DNA of the CDR3: TGTGCCAGCAGCTTAGTAGCCACTCCCGCGGCGGTTCGGAAACTGTTTTTT. This sequence encodes CASSLVATPAAVRKLFF.

This clone was observed a single time. The chain couples TRBV7-2 to TRBJ2-1; D possibly corresponds to TRBD1 (5 bases). This CDR3 is built from 13 residues. Trimming pared 5 bases from V and 4 bases from J, leaving 9 bases between. Germline assignment: CDR1 SGHTA and CDR2 FQGNSA. In nucleotides, the CDR3 is TGTGCCAGCAGCCAAGGGGTTTACAATGAGCAGTTCTTC. This translates into CASSQGVYNEQFF. The entire variable domain, with the rest obtained from reference TRBV7-2 and TRBJ2-1, is as follows: GAGVSQSPSNKVTEKGKDVELRCDPISGHTALYWYRQSLGQGLEFLIYFQGNSAPDKSGLPSDRFSAERTGGSVSTLTIQRTQQEDSAVYLCASSQGVYNEQFFGPGTRLTVL.

J is TRBJ1-2 and V is TRBV2; D call uncertain. V was clipped by 1 base and J by 7 bases, with 7 bases between them. Germline V lookup: CDR1 SNHLY, CDR2 FYNNEI. This CDR3 is 12 amino acids long. CDR3 amino acids: CASSEGLGGYTF. CDR3 DNA sequence: TGTGCCAGCAGTGAAGGCCTCGGTGGCTACACCTTC. Variable domain in full (rest from reference TRBV2 and TRBJ1-2): EPEVTQTPSHQVTQMGQEVILRCVPISNHLYFYWYRQILGQKVEFLVSFYNNEISEKSEIFDDQFSVERPDGSNFTLKIRSTKLEDSAMYFCASSEGLGGYTFGSGTRLTVV.

The chain links TRBV7-3 to TRBJ2-7; D ambiguous. Trimming left V 3 bases short and J 5 bases short, with 11 bases between. CDR1 and CDR2 from the germline V gene are SGHTA and FQGTGA. CDR3 length: 13 residues. CDR3 sequence reads: CASSLRQGDEQYF. CDR3 DNA sequence: TGTGCCAGCAGCTTGAGACAAGGCGACGAGCAGTACTTC.

The V gene is TRBV30, the J gene TRBJ1-1; possibly TRBD1 for D (6 bases). Germline V gene data show CDR1 as GTSNPN and CDR2 as SVGIG (reference sequence). V was pared by 7 bases and J by 4 bases, with 13 bases between. There are 12 residues in the CDR3. The CDR3 reads CAFSGAPTEAFF. In DNA, the CDR3 is TGTGCCTTTTCAGGGGCTCCCACTGAAGCTTTCTTT.

This clone has a handful of counts. The rearrangement links TRBV28 to TRBJ2-5, with D perhaps matching TRBD2 (6 bases). Judging by the DNA end, TRBJ2-7 fits better; the J call may be wrong. Germline CDR1 MDHEN, CDR2 SYDVKM. The CDR3 covers 15 residues. Written as DNA, the CDR3 is TGTGCCAGCAGTTCACTAGCCGGGGGTAATTACGAGCAGTACTTC. Encoded protein: CASSSLAGGNYEQYF.

The chain recombines TRBV5-1 with TRBJ2-5; TRBD2 might be the D (5 bases). This CDR3 has 13 residues. Germline CDR1 is SGHRS and CDR2 is YFSETQ. V lost 4 bases, J lost 5 bases, and 12 bases lay in between. The CDR3 nucleotides are TGCGCCAGCAGCCTCGGAGGCACGGAGACCCAGTACTTC. Its protein product is CASSLGGTETQYF. Based on the CDR3 plus reference TRBV5-1 and TRBJ2-5, the full variable domain is KAGVTQTPRYLIKTRGQQVTLSCSPISGHRSVSWYQQTPGQGLQFLFEYFSETQRNKGNFPGRFSGRQFSNSRSEMNVSTLELGDSALYLCASSLGGTETQYFGPGTRLLVL.

This chain connects TRBV5-1 to TRBJ2-1; TRBD2 agrees at 12 bases. This CDR3 has 17 amino acids. Germline assignment: CDR1 SGHRS and CDR2 YFSETQ. V shed 0 bases, J shed 3 bases, and the junction held 4 bases outside the gene matches. CDR3 bases: TGCGCCAGCAGCTTGGCCTCTAGCGGGGGGGGCTACAATGAGCAGTTCTTC. Translated: CASSLASSGGGYNEQFF.

This clone was recorded once. The chain links TRBV6-5 to TRBJ1-3; the D gene is possibly TRBD1 (5 bases). The CDR3 is 13 amino acids. Germline values: CDR1 MNHEY, CDR2 SVGAGI. V was cut by 3 bases and J by 3 bases, with 6 bases left in between. The chain's CDR3 is CASSYRGGNTIYF. CDR3 in DNA: TGTGCCAGCAGTTATAGGGGTGGAAACACCATATATTTT.